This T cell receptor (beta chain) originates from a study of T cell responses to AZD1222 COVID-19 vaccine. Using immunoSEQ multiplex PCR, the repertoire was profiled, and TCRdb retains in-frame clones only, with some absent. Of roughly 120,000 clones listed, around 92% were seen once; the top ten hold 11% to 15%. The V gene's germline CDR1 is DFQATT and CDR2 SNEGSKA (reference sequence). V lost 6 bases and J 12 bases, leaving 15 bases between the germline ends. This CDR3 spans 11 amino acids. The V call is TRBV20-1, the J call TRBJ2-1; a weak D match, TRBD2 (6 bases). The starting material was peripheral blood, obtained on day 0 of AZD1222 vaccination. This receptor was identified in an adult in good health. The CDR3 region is CSALARGGQFF. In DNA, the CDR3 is TGCAGTGCCCTGGCTAGGGGAGGGCAGTTCTTC.